The next 12 T cell receptor beta chains were all read from a single sample in a study of blood T cell repertoires in COVID-19. The assay was immunoSEQ multiplex PCR, and TCRdb's table has in-frame clones only and misses some. In the table there are roughly 150,000 clones, approximately 82% of which are singletons. Material: peripheral blood. These receptors were taken from a woman older than 75 with active or convalescent COVID-19.

This clone was counted once. This chain connects TRBV6-6 to TRBJ1-3, with TRBD1 as a possible D gene (5 bases). The CDR3 is 16 residues long. From germline, CDR1 is MNHNY and CDR2 SVGAGI (reference sequence). The V gene lost 2 bases and the J gene lost 1 base, with 12 bases spanning the gap. This CDR3 reads CASSYASGTSGNTIYF. In nucleotides, the CDR3 is TGTGCCAGCAGTTACGCCTCAGGGACTTCTGGAAACACCATATATTTT.

The V gene is TRBV3-1 (or the pseudogene TRBV3-2), the J gene TRBJ1-1; D gene ambiguous. CDR3 length: 15 residues. CDR1 is LGHDT, CDR2 YNNKEL, per germline (reference sequence). The germline V and J ends were trimmed by 4 bases and 4 bases, with 16 bases remaining between them. The CDR3 is CASSPRGVKTTEAFF. The CDR3, as DNA: TGTGCCAGCAGCCCTCGTGGAGTAAAGACCACTGAAGCTTTCTTT.

The V call is TRBV29-1, the J call TRBJ1-5, with TRBD1 as a possible D gene (5 bases). CDR3 length: 12 amino acids. V lost 4 bases and J lost 7, with 11 bases in between. CDR1 is SQVTM and CDR2 is ANQGSEA in the germline V gene. CDR3 nucleotides: TGCAGCGTTGGGGCAGGGCGCCAGCCCCAGCATTTT. Amino acid sequence: CSVGAGRQPQHF.

V gene TRBV6-5 combines with J gene TRBJ1-5; the match to TRBD1 covers 7 bases. V gave up 3 bases and J gave up 4 bases; unmatched junction bases: 6. The CDR3 sequence is 15 residues long. In germline, CDR1 is MNHEY, CDR2 SVGAGI. CDR3 nucleotides: TGTGCCAGCAGTTATTCCGGGACAGCGAATCAGCCCCAGCATTTT. This encodes CASSYSGTANQPQHF.

The chain joins TRBV19 to TRBJ1-1; 11 bases map to TRBD1. This CDR3 contains 16 residues. The V and J ends lost 3 bases and 4 bases, in that order; junction bases with no gene match: 7. The V gene's germline CDR1 is LNHDA and CDR2 SQIVND (reference sequence). The CDR3 loop reads CASSIRTGGGGTEAFF. CDR3 sequence (DNA): TGTGCCAGTAGTATCAGGACAGGGGGCGGTGGCACTGAAGCTTTCTTT.

The chain employs TRBV9 and TRBJ2-1, with TRBD2 matching over 11 bases. The V and J ends lost 1 base and 4 bases, in that order; junction bases with no gene match: 4. There are 16 residues in the CDR3. Germline V gene sequence: CDR1 SGDLS, CDR2 YYNGEE. The CDR3 reads CASSVTASGGYNEQFF. In DNA form, the CDR3 reads TGTGCCAGCAGCGTAACAGCTAGCGGGGGGTACAATGAGCAGTTCTTC. Full variable domain (remainder filled in from reference TRBV9 and TRBJ2-1): DSGVTQTPKHLITATGQRVTLRCSPRSGDLSVYWYQQSLDQGLQFLIQYYNGEERAKGNILERFSAQQFPDLHSELNLSSLELGDSALYFCASSVTASGGYNEQFFGPGTRLTVL.

This chain joins TRBV6-4 and TRBJ1-4; 7 bases agree with TRBD1. The germline gives CDR1 MRHNA, CDR2 SNTAGT. CDR3 size: 13 residues. V was pared by 6 bases and J by 7 bases, with 5 bases of the junction left unmatched. As DNA, the CDR3 is TGTGCCAGCAGCCGGGACAGCGGTGAAAAACTGTTTTTT. It codes for CASSRDSGEKLFF.

The V gene is TRBV2, the J gene TRBJ2-5; 12 nucleotides line up with TRBD1. Germline V gives CDR1 SNHLY, CDR2 FYNNEI. The CDR3 is 16 amino acids. After removal of 2 bases from V and 2 bases from J, the junction contained 3 bases not matched to a gene. Here the CDR3 DNA reads TGTGCCAGCAGTGAAAGGGACAGGGGGCGACAAGAGACCCAGTACTTC. This translates into CASSERDRGRQETQYF.

This clone was seen more than once but under ten times. Written as DNA, the CDR3 is TGTGCCAGCAGCCAAGATTTCGCGGGAGCAGATACGCAGTATTTT. Amino acids: CASSQDFAGADTQYF. J is TRBJ2-3 and V is TRBV14; the match to TRBD2 covers 7 bases. V shed 0 bases and J 4 bases; nucleotides not matched to a gene: 4. Germline CDR1 and CDR2: SGHDN and FVKESK. CDR3 length: 15 amino acids.

The V call is TRBV7-9, the J call TRBJ2-7, with D maybe TRBD2 (6 bases). The CDR3 has 16 amino acids. CDR1 SEHNR and CDR2 FQNEAQ come from the germline V gene (reference sequence). The V gene lost 5 bases and the J gene lost 2 bases, with 19 bases spanning the gap. CDR3 residues: CASSPRGGGRTYEQYF. DNA for the CDR3: TGTGCCAGCAGCCCCCGGGGAGGAGGGCGAACCTACGAGCAGTACTTC.

The V call is TRBV7-3, the J call TRBJ1-1; 8 nucleotides match TRBD1. V was pared by 2 bases and J by 12 bases, with 8 bases of the junction left unmatched. Per germline, CDR1 SGHTA and CDR2 FQGTGA. The CDR3 consists of 13 residues. The CDR3 here is CASSLDRGRETFF. CDR3 nucleotides: TGTGCCAGCAGCTTAGACAGGGGAAGGGAAACTTTCTTT.

V is TRBV2 and J is TRBJ2-3, with 10 bases aligning to TRBD1. The germline V gene has CDR1 SNHLY and CDR2 FYNNEI. J lost 2 bases, V lost 4 bases, and 3 bases had no gene match. CDR3 size: 15 residues. The CDR3 reads CASSVGQGYTDTQYF. In DNA form, the CDR3 reads TGTGCCAGCAGTGTGGGACAGGGGTACACAGATACGCAGTATTTT.